Shown below are 13 T cell receptor beta chains from a single sample sequenced in a study of blood T cell repertoires in COVID-19. TCRdb's table, derived via immunoSEQ multiplex PCR, lists solely in-frame clones and lacks some. The table records about 240,000 clones, around 88% of them present only once. Sample: PBMCs or T cells enriched from blood (not recorded which). Receptor source: a middle-aged woman with acute COVID-19.

The rearrangement uses TRBV27 and TRBJ2-5, with D tentatively TRBD1 (6 bases). Germline loops: CDR1 MNHEY, CDR2 SMNVEV (reference sequence). The V gene lost 5 bases and the J gene lost 4 bases, with 14 bases spanning the gap. This CDR3 is built from 14 residues. The CDR3 nucleotides read TGTGCCAGCAGTCCCAGGGGTAGGGCAGAGACCCAGTACTTC. Amino acid sequence: CASSPRGRAETQYF.

This clone has only one observation. The chain employs TRBV19 and TRBJ2-2; 8 nucleotides align to TRBD2. Trimming cost V 6 bases and J 5 bases; bases outside gene matches: 5. The CDR3 is 14 residues long. CDR1 is LNHDA, CDR2 SQIVND, per germline (reference sequence). CDR3: CASSRLASTGELFF. DNA of the CDR3: TGTGCCAGTAGCCGACTAGCGAGTACCGGGGAGCTGTTTTTT.

The J gene is TRBJ1-6, the V gene TRBV5-8, with TRBD1 identical over 7 bases. Germline trimming cut 3 bases from V and 10 bases from J; bases unmatched to any gene: 7. The CDR3 contains 14 residues. Germline-derived CDR1 and CDR2 are SGHTS and YDEGEE. In nucleotides, the CDR3 is TGTGCCAGCAGCTGGGGACAGCCCGGGTCACCCCTCCACTTT. This encodes CASSWGQPGSPLHF.

The chain carries TRBV6-1 and TRBJ1-5; 9 bases are shared with TRBD1. With 3 bases clipped from V and 0 bases from J, the junction kept 9 bases outside the gene matches. The germline CDR1 and CDR2 sequences are MNHNS and SASEGT. The CDR3 covers 18 residues. The DNA of the CDR3 is TGTGCCAGCAGTGACGAGGGACAGGGAACCGTTAGCAATCAGCCCCAGCATTTT. Translated, it gives CASSDEGQGTVSNQPQHF.

V usage is TRBV19 and J usage is TRBJ1-6; possible D gene TRBD1, 5 bases. Germline V gene data show CDR1 as LNHDA and CDR2 as SQIVND (reference sequence). The V end was cut by 4 bases, the J end by 8 bases, with 15 bases between. The CDR3 has 15 residues. CDR3 region: CASSTSRAGHSPLHF. The CDR3 DNA reads TGTGCCAGTAGTACCTCGAGGGCGGGGCATTCACCCCTCCACTTT.

The chain recombines TRBV29-1 with TRBJ2-3; 7 bases fit TRBD1. The germline gives CDR1 SQVTM, CDR2 ANQGSEA. The ends lost 6 bases at V and 6 bases at J; junction bases unmatched: 9. The CDR3 runs 13 residues. This CDR3 is CSVGEEGADTQYF. The CDR3 nucleotides read TGCAGCGTCGGAGAAGAGGGGGCGGATACGCAGTATTTT.

This clone has a single count. The CDR3 region has the DNA TGTGCCAGCAGTTCGGCCGGGGGAAGCAGTCAGGAGCAGTACTTC. Its protein product is CASSSAGGSSQEQYF. The chain couples TRBV6-5 to TRBJ2-7, with a possible D match to TRBD2 (6 bases). Germline-derived CDR1 and CDR2 are MNHEY and SVGAGI. The CDR3 length is 15 residues. V lost 4 bases to trimming and J lost 7 bases, with 20 bases between them.

A remark on this clone: Different DNA sequences within this sample yield the same CDR3. The chain is built from TRBV5-1 and TRBJ1-1, with D uncertain. Germline V gene data show CDR1 as SGHRS and CDR2 as YFSETQ. CDR3 length equals 13 residues. V was clipped by 2 bases and J by 1 base, with 6 bases between them. The CDR3 reads CASSFSGNTEAFF. The DNA for the CDR3 is TGCGCCAGCAGCTTCTCAGGGAACACTGAAGCTTTCTTT.

This rearrangement joins TRBV29-1 to TRBJ2-3, with 8 bases fitting TRBD1. This CDR3 has 14 residues. Looked up from germline, CDR1 is SQVTM and CDR2 is ANQGSEA. J was trimmed by 1 base and V by 4 bases; bases with no gene match: 4. CDR3 loop: CSVGRGQGTDTQYF. The CDR3 DNA reads TGCAGCGTTGGGAGGGGACAGGGCACAGATACGCAGTATTTT.

The chain is built from TRBV12-3 or TRBV12-4 and TRBJ2-1; weak D call: TRBD2 (6 bases). This CDR3 has 13 amino acids. The V gene lost 5 bases and the J gene lost 5 bases, with 10 bases spanning the gap. Written as DNA, the CDR3 is TGTGCCAGCAGTCCGACTAGAGACAATGAGCAGTTCTTC. Protein sequence: CASSPTRDNEQFF.

The chain is built from TRBV14 and TRBJ1-2; no firm D call. V was shortened by 0 bases and J by 4 bases, with 6 bases between the two germline ends. CDR1 SGHDN and CDR2 FVKESK come from the germline V gene. The CDR3 totals 13 residues. CDR3 DNA sequence: TGTGCCAGCAGCCAAGATGTCAGCTATGGCTACACCTTC. Protein sequence: CASSQDVSYGYTF.

V is TRBV20-1 and J is TRBJ1-1; D not certain. V was shortened by 7 bases and J by 2 bases, with 8 bases between the two germline ends. Per the germline V gene, CDR1 is DFQATT and CDR2 is SNEGSKA (reference sequence). CDR3 size: 11 residues. The CDR3 sequence is CSVRLNTEAFF. As DNA, the CDR3 is TGCAGTGTAAGACTCAACACTGAAGCTTTCTTT.

The chain couples TRBV27 to TRBJ2-1, with 12 bases matching TRBD2. The V segment lost 3 bases and the J segment 7 bases; nucleotides outside the gene matches: 4. From germline, CDR1 is MNHEY and CDR2 SMNVEV (reference sequence). This CDR3 contains 15 residues. The CDR3 DNA reads as TGTGCCAGCAGTTTTGGGGGACTAGCGGGTAATGAGCAGTTCTTC. Translation gives CASSFGGLAGNEQFF.